A single sample is the source of the 25 T cell receptor beta chains below, sequenced in a study of T cell changes during pregnancy in multiple sclerosis. Sequencing was performed with immunoSEQ multiplex PCR; in TCRdb, only in-frame clones are kept and a portion is missing. This table has under 50,000 clones, roughly 94% appearing once. Sample: CD8+ T cells from peripheral blood mononuclear cells, taken in the first trimester of pregnancy. Receptor source: a female donor with multiple sclerosis, enrolled in a pregnancy study.

V usage is TRBV13 and J usage is TRBJ2-1; TRBD1 aligns across 8 bases. The CDR3 is 13 amino acids. With 5 bases clipped from V and 8 bases from J, the junction kept 5 bases outside the gene matches. The germline V gene has CDR1 PRHDT and CDR2 FYEKMQ (reference sequence). The CDR3 DNA reads TGTGCCAGCAGCCCAGGGGGCCGCCATGAGCAGTTCTTC. Its protein product is CASSPGGRHEQFF.

The chain uses TRBV27 and TRBJ1-1; D gene unclear. The germline V gene encodes CDR1 MNHEY and CDR2 SMNVEV (reference sequence). The CDR3 contains 14 residues. Trimming took off 2 bases at V and 1 base at J, with 8 bases between the two ends. For the CDR3, the DNA is TGTGCCAGCAGTTTAGTCGGCGGGAACACTGAAGCTTTCTTT. Its translation: CASSLVGGNTEAFF.

The V call is TRBV29-1, the J call TRBJ2-1; TRBD2 agrees at 9 bases. CDR3 length: 18 amino acids. V was pared by 6 bases and J by 0 bases, with 15 bases of the junction left unmatched. CDR1 is SQVTM and CDR2 is ANQGSEA in the germline V gene. The CDR3 DNA follows: TGCAGCGTCGGGGGACTAGCCCTATACCCGAGCTCCTACAATGAGCAGTTCTTC. It translates to CSVGGLALYPSSYNEQFF.

This chain connects TRBV7-3 to TRBJ2-5, with D possibly being TRBD2 (5 bases). Germline-derived CDR1 and CDR2 are SGHTA and FQGTGA. V was clipped by 4 bases and J by 1 base, with 19 bases between them. The CDR3 consists of 17 residues. The CDR3 nucleotides read TGTGCCAGCAGCTGCCTCGGGAATTCTGCCATCCAAGAGACCCAGTACTTC. The encoded protein is CASSCLGNSAIQETQYF.

The chain couples TRBV28 to TRBJ2-7, with TRBD2 matching 7 bases. Trimming at V came to 7 bases and at J to 5 bases, leaving 11 bases not matched to a gene. Germline V gene sequence: CDR1 MDHEN, CDR2 SYDVKM. The CDR3 has 14 residues. The CDR3 DNA follows: TGTGCCAGCACCTGGCGGGGGTCTCGGGACGAGCAGTACTTC. Protein: CASTWRGSRDEQYF.

The chain carries TRBV15 and TRBJ2-5, with 8 bases aligning to TRBD2. Germline V lookup: CDR1 LNHNV, CDR2 YYDKDF (reference sequence). The CDR3 is made up of 13 amino acids. V dropped 6 bases and J dropped 5; count of bases not matched to a gene: 5. The CDR3 coding sequence is TGTGCCACCAGATCGGGAGGGGGGGAGACCCAGTACTTC. This sequence encodes CATRSGGGETQYF.

The chain has TRBV29-1 and TRBJ2-1, with a possible D match to TRBD2 (6 bases). V lost 4 bases to trimming and J lost 7 bases, with 17 bases between them. The germline V gene has CDR1 SQVTM and CDR2 ANQGSEA. The CDR3 loop spans 14 amino acids. This chain's CDR3 is CSVAPGDGWNEQFF. The CDR3 nucleotides are TGCAGCGTTGCCCCGGGAGATGGGTGGAATGAGCAGTTCTTC.

This chain uses TRBV5-6 with TRBJ2-3, with D possibly matching TRBD2 (6 bases). This CDR3 region has 15 residues. The germline gives CDR1 SGHDT, CDR2 YYEEEE. The ends were cut back, 3 bases at V and 0 bases at J, with 11 bases in the middle. CDR3 nucleotide sequence: TGTGCCAGCAGCTCTATAGCGGAAAGCACAGATACGCAGTATTTT. It yields the protein CASSSIAESTDTQYF.

The V and J genes are TRBV27 and TRBJ2-7; tentatively, D is TRBD1 (6 bases). This CDR3 region has 15 residues. Germline V gene data show CDR1 as MNHEY and CDR2 as SMNVEV (reference sequence). Trimming cost V 6 bases and J 2 bases, with 17 bases left between them. The CDR3 spells CASSSTGTLTYEQYF. CDR3 sequence (DNA): TGTGCCAGCAGCTCTACAGGGACACTTACCTACGAGCAGTACTTC.

The CDR3: CASSYSRGDNEQFF. Written as DNA, the CDR3 is TGTGCCAGCAGTTATAGTCGCGGAGACAATGAGCAGTTCTTC. The chain carries TRBV6-5 and TRBJ2-1, with D uncertain. The germline V gene encodes CDR1 MNHEY and CDR2 SVGAGI. The CDR3 spans 14 residues. V lost 3 bases and J 5 bases, leaving 11 bases between the germline ends.

The chain couples TRBV13 to TRBJ1-4; D is uncertain. V gave up 7 bases and J gave up 4 bases, with 10 bases separating them. The CDR3 consists of 13 residues. Germline values: CDR1 PRHDT, CDR2 FYEKMQ (reference sequence). The CDR3 is CASNAGRNEKLFF. CDR3 sequence (DNA): TGTGCCAGCAACGCAGGCCGTAATGAAAAACTGTTTTTT.

The rearrangement joins TRBV2 to TRBJ1-2; D is unclear. The V and J ends lost 2 bases and 1 base respectively, with 8 bases between them. The V gene's germline CDR1 is SNHLY and CDR2 FYNNEI. CDR3 length: 14 amino acids. In DNA form, the CDR3 reads TGTGCCAGCAGTGAACCCGCCTATAACTATGGCTACACCTTC. Translated: CASSEPAYNYGYTF.

The chain uses TRBV10-1 and TRBJ2-7; 10 bases align to TRBD1. The CDR3 extends over 13 amino acids. Germline V gene data show CDR1 as WNHNN and CDR2 as SYGVQD (reference sequence). J lost 9 bases, V lost 1 base, and 3 bases had no gene match. The DNA for the CDR3 is TGCGCCAGCAGTGAGTGGACAGGGGGGGGGCAGTACTTC. Protein product: CASSEWTGGGQYF.

The CDR3 coding sequence is TGTGCCAGCAGAGCAGGGACCGGGGAGCTGTTTTTT. This translates into CASRAGTGELFF. The J gene is TRBJ2-2, the V gene TRBV28; possible D gene TRBD1, 5 bases. The CDR3 is 12 amino acids. The germline V and J ends were trimmed by 6 bases and 5 bases, with 7 bases remaining between them. In germline, CDR1 is MDHEN, CDR2 SYDVKM.

The chain combines TRBV5-1 with TRBJ2-3; D remains unclear. Germline values: CDR1 SGHRS, CDR2 YFSETQ. Trimming removed 2 bases from V and 0 bases from J, with 7 bases in between. The CDR3 is 14 residues long. CDR3 amino acids: CASSFTGSTDTQYF. The CDR3 region has the DNA TGCGCCAGCAGCTTCACCGGGAGCACAGATACGCAGTATTTT.

V gene TRBV4-3 combines with J gene TRBJ1-5; TRBD1 aligns across 10 bases. The CDR3 sequence is 16 residues long. Germline trimming cut 0 bases from V and 5 bases from J; bases unmatched to any gene: 4. Germline lookup yields CDR1 LGHNA and CDR2 YSLEER. CDR3 bases: TGCGCCAGCAGCCAAGAGAGGGACAGGGGTGATCAGCCCCAGCATTTT. This gives the protein CASSQERDRGDQPQHF.

This clone has only one observation. The chain carries TRBV5-5 and TRBJ2-3; TRBD2 agrees at 10 bases. The CDR3 spans 17 residues. Germline assignment: CDR1 SGHKS and CDR2 YYEKEE (reference sequence). After removal of 0 bases from V and 5 bases from J, the junction contained 9 bases not matched to a gene. CDR3 DNA: TGTGCCAGCAGCTTGGCCGGAAGCGGGAGGGCCTTAGATACGCAGTATTTT. Translation gives CASSLAGSGRALDTQYF.

The rearrangement links TRBV27 to TRBJ1-1; perhaps TRBD1 as D (6 bases). With 7 bases removed from V and 11 bases from J, the gap between germline ends came to 14 bases. Looked up from germline, CDR1 is MNHEY and CDR2 is SMNVEV (reference sequence). CDR3 length equals 11 residues. The CDR3 sequence is CASKTGTTAFF. CDR3 sequence (DNA): TGTGCCAGCAAAACCGGGACAACGGCTTTCTTT.

This chain links TRBV25-1 with TRBJ1-1; a possible D gene is TRBD1 (5 bases). Germline CDR1 MGHDK, CDR2 SYGVNS. The V and J ends lost 7 bases and 0 bases respectively, with 12 bases between them. This CDR3 is 14 amino acids long. This chain's CDR3 is CASKSDSLNTEAFF. CDR3 DNA: TGTGCCAGCAAAAGTGACAGCCTGAACACTGAAGCTTTCTTT. The complete variable domain, with remaining parts taken from reference TRBV25-1 and TRBJ1-1, reads EADIYQTPRYLVIGTGKKITLECSQTMGHDKMYWYQQDPGMELHLIHYSYGVNSTEKGDLSSESTVSRIRTEHFPLTLESARPSHTSQYLCASKSDSLNTEAFFGQGTRLTVV.

This rearrangement joins TRBV4-3 to TRBJ1-1; D possibly corresponds to TRBD1 (5 bases). The V and J ends lost 1 base and 5 bases respectively, with 11 bases between them. Germline CDR1 is LGHNA and CDR2 is YSLEER. The CDR3 runs 14 residues. CDR3 in amino acids: CASSQGTRETEAFF. CDR3 coding DNA: TGCGCCAGCAGCCAAGGGACCAGGGAAACTGAAGCTTTCTTT.

Regarding this clone: The same CDR3 is also encoded by other DNA sequences in this sample. V is TRBV19 and J is TRBJ1-5; no definite D call. There are 15 residues in the CDR3. Germline CDR1 and CDR2: LNHDA and SQIVND (reference sequence). Trimming removed 1 base at V and 0 bases at J, with 7 bases between. The CDR3 region is CASSIGSHSNQPQHF. CDR3 sequence (DNA): TGTGCCAGTAGTATAGGGAGTCATAGCAATCAGCCCCAGCATTTT.

The V call is TRBV15, the J call TRBJ1-2; D might be TRBD1 (5 bases). Trimming cost V 5 bases and J 3 bases, with 16 bases left between them. The CDR3 totals 15 residues. The germline V gene has CDR1 LNHNV and CDR2 YYDKDF (reference sequence). The CDR3 DNA follows: TGTGCCACCAGCGGGGGGGACGGAGTTCACTATGGCTACACCTTC. It specifies CATSGGDGVHYGYTF.

In this sample, this clone turned up once. V and J are TRBV4-1 and TRBJ2-7, with TRBD1 matching over 7 bases. CDR1 and CDR2 from the germline V gene are MGHRA and YSYEKL. J gave up 7 bases and V 6 bases, and 12 bases lay outside the gene matches. The CDR3 extends over 14 amino acids. The CDR3 DNA reads TGCGCCAGCAGAGACAGGGCCAGCCGTGGGGAGCAGTACTTC. Residues: CASRDRASRGEQYF.

The chain couples TRBV27 to TRBJ2-1; possible D gene TRBD2, 5 bases. This CDR3 is built from 12 residues. Deletions cut 2 bases from V and 12 bases from J, with 11 bases between. The germline V gene has CDR1 MNHEY and CDR2 SMNVEV (reference sequence). The CDR3 is CASSLPGRVQFF. The CDR3 DNA follows: TGTGCCAGCAGTTTACCGGGGAGAGTGCAGTTCTTC.

J is TRBJ2-7 and V is TRBV7-9; TRBD1 aligns across 7 bases. This CDR3 contains 14 residues. The V segment lost 4 bases and the J segment 2 bases; nucleotides outside the gene matches: 5. Germline-derived CDR1 and CDR2 are SEHNR and FQNEAQ (reference sequence). Written as DNA, the CDR3 is TGTGCCAGCAGCTCAGCGACAGGGACCTACGAGCAGTACTTC. It yields the protein CASSSATGTYEQYF.